The T cell receptor (beta chain) under discussion was sequenced for a study of human T cells and chemical hapten exposure. Study-wide context: There were per-sample TCR yield variations, arising mainly from small pooled library volume differences.

The time point: pre-sensitization, week 0. The treatment here: therapeutic diphenylcyclopropenone sensitization with weekly scalp DPC. Sample donors consisted of patients with alopecia, aged 18 to 70 years, who were suitable for DPC. Via MiXCR, TCRdb re-called the RACE reads, giving one row per CDR3 protein. This sample has around 300,000 distinct CDR3 sequences, with 4.5% to 7% found just once. This clonotype was detected many times. The receptor's source is a woman between 18 and 29 years old with alopecia areata. Some clones in this sample may be carry-over from other donors' samples. This specimen was whole blood, taken in connection with sensitization to the hapten diphenylcyclopropenone (DPC).

CDR3: CAISPETGAPLDSEAFF. The CDR3 DNA is TGTGCCATCAGTCCAGAAACAGGAGCCCCTTTGGATTCTGAAGCTTTCTTT. The chain joins TRBV10-3 to TRBJ1-1, with D perhaps matching TRBD1 (5 bases). Trimming removed 5 bases at V and 6 bases at J, with 25 bases between. The CDR3 spans 17 residues. The germline V gene encodes CDR1 ENHRY and CDR2 SYGVKD.